The clone carrying this T cell receptor beta chain was counted a few times. The target antigen is unknown. The data originate from a study of beta chain features in type 1 diabetes. Study findings and constraints: Significant though moderate, a shortening of TCRB CDR3s appeared in all four CD4+ subsets of Type 1 diabetes patients.

As every portion of the isolated RNA was reverse transcribed, the sequencing read expressed TCRB transcripts. The data were produced by immunoSEQ multiplex PCR, yet TCRdb's version contains in-frame clones alone and is incomplete. The sample has roughly 260,000 clones; about a fifth are singletons. Germline V gene sequence: CDR1 MDHEN, CDR2 SYDVKM. The CDR3 contains 14 residues. V lost 1 base, J lost 1 base, and 7 bases lay in between. The sample consisted of naive CD4+ T cells from blood. V and J are TRBV28 and TRBJ2-5; D perhaps matches TRBD2 (5 bases). This clonotype was obtained from a middle-aged woman with type 1 diabetes. Here the CDR3 DNA reads TGTGCCAGCAGTTTATCGGACTCCCAAGAGACCCAGTACTTC. Protein product: CASSLSDSQETQYF. The whole variable domain, remainder taken from reference TRBV28 and TRBJ2-5, is DVKVTQSSRYLVKRTGEKVFLECVQDMDHENMFWYRQDPGLGLRLIYFSYDVKMKEKGDIPEGYSVSREKKERFSLILESASTNQTSMYLCASSLSDSQETQYFGPGTRLLVL.